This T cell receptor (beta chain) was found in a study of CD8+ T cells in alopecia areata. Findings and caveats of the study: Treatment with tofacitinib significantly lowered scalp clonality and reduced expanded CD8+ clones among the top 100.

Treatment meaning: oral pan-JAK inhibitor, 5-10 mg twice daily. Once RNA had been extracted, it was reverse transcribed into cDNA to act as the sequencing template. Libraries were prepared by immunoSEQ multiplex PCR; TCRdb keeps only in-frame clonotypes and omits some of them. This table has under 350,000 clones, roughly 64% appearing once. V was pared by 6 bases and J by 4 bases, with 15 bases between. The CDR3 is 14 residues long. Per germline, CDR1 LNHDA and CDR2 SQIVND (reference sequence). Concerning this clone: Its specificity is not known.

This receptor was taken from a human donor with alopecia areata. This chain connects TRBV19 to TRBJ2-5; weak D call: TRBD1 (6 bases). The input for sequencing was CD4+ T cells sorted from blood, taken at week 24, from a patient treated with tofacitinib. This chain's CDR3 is CASRRPGAGETQYF. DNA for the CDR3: TGTGCCAGTAGACGCCCAGGGGCAGGAGAGACCCAGTACTTC.